The present T cell receptor (beta chain) was sequenced within a study of shared clonotypes between healthy human individuals. Assay: immunoSEQ multiplex PCR; the TCRdb copy retains only in-frame clones and omits some. The sample consists of some 900,000 clones, 70% to 85% of them appearing once. The germline V gene has CDR1 SGHTS and CDR2 YDEGEE. The ends lost 4 bases at V and 3 bases at J; junction bases unmatched: 8. The CDR3 loop spans 15 amino acids. This clone occurred many times. The chain employs TRBV5-8 and TRBJ2-3; 7 bases map to TRBD2. Sequencing used memory CD4+ T cells sorted from blood. This sample's subset: CD45RA-negative fraction. The receptor's source is a man younger than 35 in good health. The CDR3 sequence is CASSRGSLRTDTQYF. DNA of the CDR3: TGTGCCAGCAGCCGCGGGAGTTTGCGGACAGATACGCAGTATTTT.